The 11 T cell receptor beta chains reported below all come from one sample, sequenced in a study of blood T cell repertoires in COVID-19. Some clones are missing from TCRdb's copy, which holds only in-frame ones; the method was immunoSEQ multiplex PCR. Here the sample spans roughly 64,000 clones, approximately 83% being singletons. Material for sequencing was peripheral blood. These receptors originate from a man in his forties with acute or convalescent COVID-19.

This clone was found once. The chain is built from TRBV7-2 and TRBJ2-3; 8 bases line up with TRBD2. Germline CDR1 and CDR2: SGHTA and FQGNSA. The V and J ends lost 5 bases and 8 bases, in that order; junction bases with no gene match: 9. The CDR3 length is 14 residues. CDR3 nucleotides: TGTGCCAGCAGCCAGGCGGGAGGTCATGGTACGCAGTATTTT. This translates into CASSQAGGHGTQYF.

V and J are TRBV2 and TRBJ2-7; 10 bases fit TRBD1. Germline V gene sequence: CDR1 SNHLY, CDR2 FYNNEI. The length of the CDR3 is 13 residues. V shed 5 bases, J shed 6 bases, and the junction held 4 bases outside the gene matches. CDR3 sequence reads: CASSSGTGVEQYF. The CDR3, as DNA: TGTGCCAGCAGTTCCGGGACAGGGGTCGAGCAGTACTTC.

The CDR3 loop is CASMDRSAPDPRTLHEQFF. Written as DNA, the CDR3 is TGTGCCAGCATGGACAGATCCGCGCCCGATCCCAGGACCCTACATGAGCAGTTCTTC. This chain links TRBV2 with TRBJ2-1; D may be TRBD1 (6 bases). Germline CDR1 reads SNHLY; CDR2 reads FYNNEI. The CDR3 is made up of 19 amino acids. V was trimmed by 7 bases and J by 8 bases, leaving 33 bases between them. Looking up the rest from reference TRBV2 and TRBJ2-1 gives the full variable domain: EPEVTQTPSHQVTQMGQEVILRCVPISNHLYFYWYRQILGQKVEFLVSFYNNEISEKSEIFDDQFSVERPDGSNFTLKIRSTKLEDSAMYFCASMDRSAPDPRTLHEQFFGPGTRLTVL.

V gene TRBV6-5 combines with J gene TRBJ1-1; D is uncertain. V lost 4 bases to trimming and J lost 6 bases, with 6 bases between them. The germline V gene has CDR1 MNHEY and CDR2 SVGAGI. The CDR3 runs to 11 residues. The CDR3 loop is CASSSRSEAFF. CDR3 coding DNA: TGTGCCAGCAGTTCTCGGTCTGAAGCTTTCTTT.

The chain carries TRBV5-8 and TRBJ2-7, with D maybe TRBD1 (5 bases). CDR3 length: 13 residues. CDR1 is SGHTS, CDR2 YDEGEE, per germline. V was cut by 3 bases and J by 3 bases, with 10 bases left in between. The CDR3 bases are TGTGCCAGCAGCTACAGGTTTTACTACGAGCAGTACTTC. Protein sequence: CASSYRFYYEQYF.

The chain uses TRBV5-5 and TRBJ1-1; D remains ambiguous. This CDR3 is built from 14 residues. With 6 bases removed from V and 0 bases from J, the gap between germline ends came to 12 bases. CDR1 and CDR2 (germline): SGHKS, YYEKEE (reference sequence). In nucleotides, the CDR3 is TGTGCCAGCACCTCATCCAACATGAACACTGAAGCTTTCTTT. Translation: CASTSSNMNTEAFF. Full variable domain (outside the CDR3, taken from reference TRBV5-5 and TRBJ1-1): DAGVTQSPTHLIKTRGQQVTLRCSPISGHKSVSWYQQVLGQGPQFIFQYYEKEERGRGNFPDRFSARQFPNYSSELNVNALLLGDSALYLCASTSSNMNTEAFFGQGTRLTVV.

The rearrangement joins TRBV27 to TRBJ2-5, with a tentative D call TRBD2 (6 bases). Germline V gives CDR1 MNHEY, CDR2 SMNVEV (reference sequence). The V end lost 5 bases, the J end lost 2 bases, and 15 bases lay between the germline ends. The CDR3 totals 15 residues. CDR3 loop: CASSPGRRGQETQYF. CDR3 DNA: TGTGCCAGCAGTCCTGGGCGGCGGGGTCAAGAGACCCAGTACTTC.

The chain is built from TRBV11-3 and TRBJ2-5, with D maybe TRBD2 (5 bases). Trimming took off 5 bases at V and 5 bases at J, with 21 bases between the two ends. CDR3 length: 16 residues. In germline, CDR1 is SGHNT, CDR2 YENEEA. Here the CDR3 DNA reads TGTGCCAGCAGCAAGGGAGCCAGCCTGGTGGGGGAGACCCAGTACTTC. It specifies CASSKGASLVGETQYF.

The V call is TRBV5-1, the J call TRBJ1-2, with D tentatively TRBD1 (5 bases). Germline V lookup: CDR1 SGHRS, CDR2 YFSETQ. Trimming took 0 bases from V and 6 from J, leaving 9 bases between them. CDR3 length: 13 amino acids. CDR3: CASSLVGVDGYTF. The CDR3 bases are TGCGCCAGCAGCTTGGTAGGGGTCGATGGCTACACCTTC.

The V and J genes are TRBV2 and TRBJ1-4; TRBD1 matches at 9 bases. The CDR3 has 15 amino acids. V lost 6 bases to trimming and J lost 8 bases; unmatched junction nucleotides: 10. Germline V CDR1 and CDR2: SNHLY, FYNNEI. CDR3 region: CASSPPGQGREKLFF. The CDR3, as DNA: TGTGCCAGCAGCCCACCGGGACAGGGACGGGAAAAACTGTTTTTT.

The V call is TRBV5-1, the J call TRBJ1-2, with D perhaps matching TRBD1 (5 bases). V lost 0 bases to trimming and J lost 8 bases, with 14 bases between them. The V gene's germline CDR1 is SGHRS and CDR2 YFSETQ. The CDR3 has 14 residues. For the CDR3, the DNA is TGCGCCAGCAGCTTGGGTGCAGGGCAAGGAGGCTACACCTTC. This encodes CASSLGAGQGGYTF.